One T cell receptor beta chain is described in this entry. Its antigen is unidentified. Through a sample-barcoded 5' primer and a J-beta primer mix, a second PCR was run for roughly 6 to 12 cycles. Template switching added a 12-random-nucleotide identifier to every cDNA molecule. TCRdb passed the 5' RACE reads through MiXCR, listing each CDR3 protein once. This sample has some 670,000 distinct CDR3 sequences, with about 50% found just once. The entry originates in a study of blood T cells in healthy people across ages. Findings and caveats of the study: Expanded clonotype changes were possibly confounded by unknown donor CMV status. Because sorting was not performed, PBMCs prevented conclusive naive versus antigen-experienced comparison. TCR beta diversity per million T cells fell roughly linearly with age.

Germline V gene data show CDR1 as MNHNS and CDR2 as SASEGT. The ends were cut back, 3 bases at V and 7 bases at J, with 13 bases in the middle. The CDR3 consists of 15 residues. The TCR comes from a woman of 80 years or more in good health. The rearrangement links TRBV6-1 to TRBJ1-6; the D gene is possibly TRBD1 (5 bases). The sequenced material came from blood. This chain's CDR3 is CASSESPGPNSPLHF. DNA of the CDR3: TGTGCCAGCAGTGAGTCCCCAGGGCCGAATTCACCCCTCCACTTT.